The 15 T cell receptor beta chains in this list originate from one sample, sequenced in a study of blood T cell repertoires in COVID-19. The protocol was immunoSEQ multiplex PCR, while the TCRdb copy is restricted to in-frame clones and leaves out a portion. The sample includes approximately 67,000 clones, 91% seen only once; the top ten take roughly 5%. The sample comprised peripheral blood. All receptors derive from a woman aged 55-70 years with active COVID-19.

The CDR3 reads CASSIRQGGNQPQHF. Written as DNA, the CDR3 is TGTGCCAGTAGTATTAGACAGGGGGGGAATCAGCCCCAGCATTTT. The genes are TRBV19 and TRBJ1-5, with TRBD1 matching 9 bases. Germline V CDR1 and CDR2: LNHDA, SQIVND (reference sequence). CDR3 size: 15 residues. Trimming at V came to 3 bases and at J to 4 bases, leaving 4 bases not matched to a gene.

This clone was observed once. This chain joins TRBV19 and TRBJ2-5, with 9 bases matching TRBD1. The CDR3 contains 15 residues. Germline assignment: CDR1 LNHDA and CDR2 SQIVND (reference sequence). V lost 5 bases and J lost 2; bases outside the gene matches: 6. For the CDR3, the DNA is TGTGCCAGTAGTGTAGGGACAGGGTATCAAGAGACCCAGTACTTC. Translation gives CASSVGTGYQETQYF.

This rearrangement joins TRBV27 to TRBJ2-7; D possibly corresponds to TRBD2 (6 bases). The CDR3 extends over 13 amino acids. With 5 bases removed from V and 9 bases from J, the gap between germline ends came to 17 bases. CDR1 and CDR2 from the germline V gene are MNHEY and SMNVEV (reference sequence). The CDR3 protein is CASSRVERTTQYF. CDR3 DNA: TGTGCCAGCAGTCGCGTAGAGCGGACTACGCAGTACTTC.

The rearrangement uses TRBV2 and TRBJ2-5; TRBD2 matches 13 bases. Germline CDR1 SNHLY, CDR2 FYNNEI. Germline trimming cut 6 bases from V and 13 bases from J; bases unmatched to any gene: 2. This CDR3 has 11 amino acids. CDR3 residues: CASRGTSGTYF. Here the CDR3 DNA reads TGTGCCAGCAGGGGGACTAGCGGGACGTACTTC. Using reference TRBV2 and TRBJ2-5 for the parts outside the CDR3, the full variable domain is EPEVTQTPSHQVTQMGQEVILRCVPISNHLYFYWYRQILGQKVEFLVSFYNNEISEKSEIFDDQFSVERPDGSNFTLKIRSTKLEDSAMYFCASRGTSGTYFGPGTRLLVL.

The chain carries TRBV27 and TRBJ2-2; TRBD2 might be the D (6 bases). V gave up 4 bases and J gave up 5 bases, with 11 bases separating them. The CDR3 runs 14 residues. Per the germline V gene, CDR1 is MNHEY and CDR2 is SMNVEV (reference sequence). CDR3 nucleotides: TGTGCCAGCAGTTACGGGGGTATAACCGGGGAGCTGTTTTTT. Translation: CASSYGGITGELFF.

CDR3 sequence: CASSFSPDPILAAGTGEETQYF. In DNA form, the CDR3 reads TGTGCCAGCAGTTTTTCCCCGGATCCTATTTTGGCCGCAGGGACAGGAGAAGAGACCCAGTACTTC. This chain links TRBV28 with TRBJ2-5; TRBD1 agrees at 8 bases. The germline V gene encodes CDR1 MDHEN and CDR2 SYDVKM. The J segment lost 3 bases and the V segment lost 3 bases, leaving 27 bases of the junction unmatched. CDR3 size: 22 residues.

The table lists this clone with a count of one. The V and J genes are TRBV5-1 and TRBJ1-1; TRBD1 matches 9 bases. The CDR3 is 14 residues long. The germline CDR1 and CDR2 sequences are SGHRS and YFSETQ. Germline trimming cut 4 bases from V and 5 bases from J; bases unmatched to any gene: 6. In DNA form, the CDR3 reads TGCGCCAGCAGCCAGGGACAGGGTAAGACTGAAGCTTTCTTT. Its translation: CASSQGQGKTEAFF.

This clone was seen a few times. The rearrangement joins TRBV4-2 to TRBJ2-3; TRBD2 aligns across 9 bases. The CDR3 has 15 amino acids. Germline V gives CDR1 LGHNA, CDR2 YNFKEQ. Losses at the gene ends were 5 bases for V and 6 bases for J; bases not matched to a gene: 9. The CDR3 sequence is CASSWFSGSRDTQYF. In nucleotides, the CDR3 is TGTGCCAGCAGCTGGTTTAGCGGGAGCCGGGATACGCAGTATTTT.

Relative to its sample, this clone is medium-sized (0.01 to 0.1%). The genes are TRBV28 and TRBJ2-7; 7 nucleotides match TRBD1. The CDR3 extends over 15 amino acids. The trim removed 6 bases at V and 0 bases at J, leaving 8 bases unmatched. Germline CDR1 is MDHEN and CDR2 is SYDVKM. DNA for the CDR3: TGTGCCAGCAGACTAGACAGGGCAAGCTCCTACGAGCAGTACTTC. Its protein product is CASRLDRASSYEQYF.

The chain recombines TRBV3-1 (or the pseudogene TRBV3-2) with TRBJ2-1, with TRBD2 as a possible D gene (5 bases). Germline CDR1 is LGHDT and CDR2 is YNNKEL (reference sequence). Trimming pared 4 bases from V and 2 bases from J, leaving 12 bases between. This CDR3 has 15 residues. The DNA for the CDR3 is TGTGCCAGCAGCCGAGAGGGCCTTGCCTACAATGAGCAGTTCTTC. Residues: CASSREGLAYNEQFF.

This clone has only a few counts. The V call is TRBV18, the J call TRBJ1-2; no clear D. Per the germline V gene, CDR1 is KGHSH and CDR2 is LQKENI. V was clipped by 8 bases and J by 5 bases, with 12 bases between them. The CDR3 covers 12 residues. CDR3 loop: CASARGEYGYTF. DNA for the CDR3: TGTGCCAGCGCCCGGGGAGAGTATGGCTACACCTTC. Full variable domain (remainder filled in from reference TRBV18 and TRBJ1-2): NAGVMQNPRHLVRRRGQEARLRCSPMKGHSHVYWYRQLPEEGLKFMVYLQKENIIDESGMPKERFSAEFPKEGPSILRIQQVVRGDSAAYFCASARGEYGYTFGSGTRLTVV.

The V call is TRBV3-1 (or the pseudogene TRBV3-2), the J call TRBJ2-7; possible D gene TRBD1, 5 bases. The V gene lost 2 bases and the J gene lost 5 bases, with 16 bases spanning the gap. The CDR3 length is 15 residues. The germline CDR1 and CDR2 sequences are LGHDT and YNNKEL (reference sequence). The CDR3, as DNA: TGTGCCAGCAGCCAATTCAGGGCCCCCACCCACGAGCAGTACTTC. It encodes CASSQFRAPTHEQYF.

This rearrangement joins TRBV30 to TRBJ2-2; the D gene is possibly TRBD1 (6 bases). Germline CDR1 is GTSNPN and CDR2 is SVGIG (reference sequence). The CDR3 extends over 14 amino acids. The ends were cut back, 0 bases at V and 3 bases at J, with 8 bases in the middle. The CDR3 nucleotides read TGTGCCTGGAGTGTAGGGGGATACACCGGGGAGCTGTTTTTT. Its protein is CAWSVGGYTGELFF. The entire variable domain, with the rest obtained from reference TRBV30 and TRBJ2-2, is as follows: SQTIHQWPATLVQPVGSPLSLECTVEGTSNPNLYWYRQAAGRGLQLLFYSVGIGQISSEVPQNLSASRPQDRQFILSSKKLLLSDSGFYLCAWSVGGYTGELFFGEGSRLTVL.

In this sample, this clone turned up a few times. The V and J genes are TRBV12-3 or TRBV12-4 and TRBJ2-2; D is ambiguous. V was pared by 6 bases and J by 6 bases, with 11 bases between. This CDR3 has 13 residues. Here the CDR3 DNA reads TGTGCCAGCAGGCGGTCAGAGTCCGGGGAGCTGTTTTTT. Translating it yields CASRRSESGELFF.

The chain recombines TRBV19 with TRBJ1-1; D is perhaps TRBD1 (6 bases). CDR3 size: 14 residues. CDR1 is LNHDA and CDR2 is SQIVND in the germline V gene (reference sequence). V was shortened by 3 bases and J by 1 base, with 9 bases between the two germline ends. The CDR3 bases are TGTGCCAGTAGTATGTACAGGGAGAACACTGAAGCTTTCTTT. Protein: CASSMYRENTEAFF.